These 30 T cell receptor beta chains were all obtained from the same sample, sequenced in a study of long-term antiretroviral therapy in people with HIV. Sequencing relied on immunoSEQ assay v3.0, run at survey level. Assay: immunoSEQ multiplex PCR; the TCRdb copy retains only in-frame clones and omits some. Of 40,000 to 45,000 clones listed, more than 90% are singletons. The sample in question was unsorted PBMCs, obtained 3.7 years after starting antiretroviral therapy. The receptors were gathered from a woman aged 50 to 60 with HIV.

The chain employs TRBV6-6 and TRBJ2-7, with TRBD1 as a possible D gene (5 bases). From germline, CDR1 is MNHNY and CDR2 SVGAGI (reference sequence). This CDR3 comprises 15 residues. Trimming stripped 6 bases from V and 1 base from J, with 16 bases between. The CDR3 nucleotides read TGTGCCAGCAGCCCAAAGATTGCAGGGTCCTACGAGCAGTACTTC. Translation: CASSPKIAGSYEQYF.

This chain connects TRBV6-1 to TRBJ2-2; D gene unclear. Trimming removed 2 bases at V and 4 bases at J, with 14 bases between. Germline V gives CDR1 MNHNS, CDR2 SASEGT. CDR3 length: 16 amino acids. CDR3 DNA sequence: TGTGCCAGCAGTGAACGAGCGAGGTTGGGCACCGGGGAGCTGTTTTTT. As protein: CASSERARLGTGELFF.

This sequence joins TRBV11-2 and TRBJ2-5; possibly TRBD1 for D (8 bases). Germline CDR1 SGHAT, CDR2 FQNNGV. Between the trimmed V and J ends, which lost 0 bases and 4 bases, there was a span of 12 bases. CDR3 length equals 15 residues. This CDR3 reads CASSLEQGEGETQYF. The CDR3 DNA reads TGTGCCAGCAGCTTAGAACAGGGGGAGGGAGAGACCCAGTACTTC.

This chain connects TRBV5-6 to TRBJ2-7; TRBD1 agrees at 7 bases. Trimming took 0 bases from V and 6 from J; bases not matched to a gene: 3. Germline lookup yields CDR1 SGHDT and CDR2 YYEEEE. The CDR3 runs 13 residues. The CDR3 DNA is TGTGCCAGCAGCTTGGACAGGGGTCTCGAGCAGTACTTC. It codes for CASSLDRGLEQYF.

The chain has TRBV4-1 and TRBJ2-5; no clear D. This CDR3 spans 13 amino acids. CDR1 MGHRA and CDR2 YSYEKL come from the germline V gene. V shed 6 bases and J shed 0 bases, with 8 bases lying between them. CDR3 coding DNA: TGCGCCAGCAGGGACCCCTACCAAGAGACCCAGTACTTC. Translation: CASRDPYQETQYF.

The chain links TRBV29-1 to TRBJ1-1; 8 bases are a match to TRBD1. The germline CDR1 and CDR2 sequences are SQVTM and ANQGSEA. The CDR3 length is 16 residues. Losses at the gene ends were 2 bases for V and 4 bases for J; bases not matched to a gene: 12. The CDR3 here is CSVEPDRVGGGTEAFF. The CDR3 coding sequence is TGCAGCGTTGAACCGGACAGGGTGGGTGGGGGCACTGAAGCTTTCTTT.

The CDR3 spells CASSGDRGHSGYGYTF. In DNA, the CDR3 is TGTGCCAGCAGCGGGGACAGGGGGCATTCCGGTTATGGCTACACCTTC. This chain links TRBV9 with TRBJ1-2, with 12 bases matching TRBD1. The J segment lost 5 bases and the V segment lost 3 bases, leaving 8 bases of the junction unmatched. The CDR3 has 16 residues. Germline V gene data show CDR1 as SGDLS and CDR2 as YYNGEE.

The CDR3 bases are TGTGCCAGTAGTAGGGGCCCTGACGGAAACACCATATATTTT. Translating it yields CASSRGPDGNTIYF. The chain uses TRBV19 and TRBJ1-3, with D tentatively TRBD1 (5 bases). CDR3 length equals 14 residues. The germline gives CDR1 LNHDA, CDR2 SQIVND (reference sequence). With 4 bases removed from V and 4 bases from J, the gap between germline ends came to 11 bases.

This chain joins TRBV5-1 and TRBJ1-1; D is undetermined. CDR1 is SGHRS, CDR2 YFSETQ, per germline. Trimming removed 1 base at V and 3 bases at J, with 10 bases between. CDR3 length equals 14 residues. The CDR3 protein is CASSLPLEDTEAFF. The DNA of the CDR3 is TGCGCCAGCAGCTTGCCGTTGGAGGACACTGAAGCTTTCTTT.

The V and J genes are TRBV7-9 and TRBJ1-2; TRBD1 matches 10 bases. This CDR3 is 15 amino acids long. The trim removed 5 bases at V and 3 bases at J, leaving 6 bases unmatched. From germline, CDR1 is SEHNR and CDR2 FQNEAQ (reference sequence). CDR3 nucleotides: TGTGCCAGCAGCGATACGGGACAGGGGTACTATGGCTACACCTTC. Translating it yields CASSDTGQGYYGYTF.

CDR3 loop: CASSLFPRTGEGYTF. In nucleotides, the CDR3 is TGTGCCAGCAGCTTGTTCCCCCGTACAGGGGAAGGCTACACCTTC. The chain carries TRBV5-4 and TRBJ1-2; 7 positions match TRBD1. V was pared by 1 base and J by 8 bases, with 11 bases of the junction left unmatched. There are 15 residues in the CDR3. Germline V CDR1 and CDR2: SGHNT, YYREEE (reference sequence).

The CDR3 here is CASSYQKGGTEAFF. CDR3 DNA sequence: TGTGCCAGCTCATACCAAAAAGGGGGCACTGAAGCTTTCTTT. The chain recombines TRBV18 with TRBJ1-1; D possibly corresponds to TRBD1 (6 bases). V lost 5 bases, J lost 4 bases, and 14 bases lay in between. This CDR3 spans 14 amino acids. Germline V gives CDR1 KGHSH, CDR2 LQKENI.

CDR3 sequence reads: CASSAAGGYEQYF. The CDR3 DNA sequence: TGTGCCAGCAGCGCAGCGGGGGGGTACGAGCAGTACTTC. V is TRBV9 and J is TRBJ2-7, with TRBD2 identical over 10 bases. Germline V gene lookup returns CDR1 SGDLS and CDR2 YYNGEE. This CDR3 is 13 amino acids long. V dropped 3 bases and J dropped 4; count of bases not matched to a gene: 1.

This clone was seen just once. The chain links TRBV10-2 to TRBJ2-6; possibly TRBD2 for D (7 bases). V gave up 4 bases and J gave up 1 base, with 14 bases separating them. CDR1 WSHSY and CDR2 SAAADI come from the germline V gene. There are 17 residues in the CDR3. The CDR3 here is CASSVGGGPSGANVLTF. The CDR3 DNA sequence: TGCGCCAGCAGTGTGGGAGGGGGGCCATCTGGGGCCAACGTCCTGACTTTC.

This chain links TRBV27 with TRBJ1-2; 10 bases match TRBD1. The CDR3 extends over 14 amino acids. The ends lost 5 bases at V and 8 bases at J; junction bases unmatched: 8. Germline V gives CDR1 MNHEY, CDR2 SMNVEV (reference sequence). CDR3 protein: CASSPLDRGTGYTF. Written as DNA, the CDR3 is TGTGCCAGCAGTCCGCTGGACAGGGGGACCGGCTACACCTTC.

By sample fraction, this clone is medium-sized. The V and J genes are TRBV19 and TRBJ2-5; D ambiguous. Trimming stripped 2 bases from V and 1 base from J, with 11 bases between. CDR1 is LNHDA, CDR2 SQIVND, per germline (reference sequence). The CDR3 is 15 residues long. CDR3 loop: CASSIRRTLQETQYF. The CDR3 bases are TGTGCCAGTAGTATACGGCGGACCCTCCAAGAGACCCAGTACTTC.

CDR3 sequence (DNA): TGTGCCAGCAGCCCGAGGGACAGGGGGCTTGGCCACGAGCAGTACTTC. Its protein product is CASSPRDRGLGHEQYF. The V and J genes are TRBV13 and TRBJ2-7; 12 nucleotides agree with TRBD1. There are 16 residues in the CDR3. Germline V gene sequence: CDR1 PRHDT, CDR2 FYEKMQ (reference sequence). The ends lost 5 bases at V and 5 bases at J; junction bases unmatched: 10.

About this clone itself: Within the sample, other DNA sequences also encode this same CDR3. The CDR3 loop reads CSVGGANQPQHF. CDR3 nucleotides: TGCAGCGTTGGAGGGGCCAATCAGCCCCAGCATTTT. The rearrangement links TRBV29-1 to TRBJ1-5, with D possibly TRBD1 on 5 matching bases. Germline V gene lookup returns CDR1 SQVTM and CDR2 ANQGSEA. The ends were cut back, 4 bases at V and 3 bases at J, with 7 bases in the middle. This CDR3 is 12 amino acids long.

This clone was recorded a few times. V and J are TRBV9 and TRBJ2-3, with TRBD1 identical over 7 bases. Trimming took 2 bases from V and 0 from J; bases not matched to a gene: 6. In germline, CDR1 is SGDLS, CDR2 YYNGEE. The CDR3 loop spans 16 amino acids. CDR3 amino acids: CASSVGTAPSTDTQYF. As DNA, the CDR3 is TGTGCCAGCAGCGTCGGGACAGCACCTAGCACAGATACGCAGTATTTT.

This chain's CDR3 is CAWTGAYEQYF. As DNA, the CDR3 is TGTGCCTGGACAGGGGCCTACGAGCAGTACTTC. The chain couples TRBV30 to TRBJ2-5; TRBD1 might be the D (6 bases). The J call is doubtful: the DNA matches TRBJ2-7 better. Germline values: CDR1 GTSNPN, CDR2 SVGIG (reference sequence). This CDR3 contains 11 residues.

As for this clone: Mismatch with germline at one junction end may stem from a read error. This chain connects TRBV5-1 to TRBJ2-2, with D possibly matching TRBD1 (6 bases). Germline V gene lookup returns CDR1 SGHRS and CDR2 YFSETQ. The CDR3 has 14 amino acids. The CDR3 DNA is TGCGCCAGCAGCTTGGCTCAGGGGTCCGGGGTGCTGTTTTTT. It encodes CASSLAQGSGVLFF.

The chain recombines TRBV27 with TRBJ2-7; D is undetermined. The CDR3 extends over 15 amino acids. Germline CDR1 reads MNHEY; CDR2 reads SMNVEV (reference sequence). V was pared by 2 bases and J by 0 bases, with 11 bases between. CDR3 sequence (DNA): TGTGCCAGCAGTTTAAGCAAACGGCCCTCCTACGAGCAGTACTTC. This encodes CASSLSKRPSYEQYF.

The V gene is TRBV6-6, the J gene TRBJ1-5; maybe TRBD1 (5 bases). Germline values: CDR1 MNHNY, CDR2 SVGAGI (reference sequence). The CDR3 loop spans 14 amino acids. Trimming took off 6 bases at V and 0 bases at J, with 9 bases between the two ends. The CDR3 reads CASSQGSSNQPQHF. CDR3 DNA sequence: TGTGCCAGCAGCCAGGGTTCTAGCAATCAGCCCCAGCATTTT.

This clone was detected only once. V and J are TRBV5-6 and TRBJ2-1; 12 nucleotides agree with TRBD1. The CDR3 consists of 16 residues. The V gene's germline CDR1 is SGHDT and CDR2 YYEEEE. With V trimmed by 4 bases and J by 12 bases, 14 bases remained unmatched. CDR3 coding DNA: TGTGCCAGCAGCCCGCCCGGGGACAGGGGGCGGGCTTCGCAGTTCTTC. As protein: CASSPPGDRGRASQFF.

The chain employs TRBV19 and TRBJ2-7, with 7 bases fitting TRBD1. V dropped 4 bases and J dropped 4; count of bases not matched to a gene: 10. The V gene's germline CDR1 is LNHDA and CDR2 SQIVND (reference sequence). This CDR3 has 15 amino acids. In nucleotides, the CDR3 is TGTGCCAGTAGTACGGACAGGAGCGGACAATACGAGCAGTACTTC. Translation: CASSTDRSGQYEQYF.

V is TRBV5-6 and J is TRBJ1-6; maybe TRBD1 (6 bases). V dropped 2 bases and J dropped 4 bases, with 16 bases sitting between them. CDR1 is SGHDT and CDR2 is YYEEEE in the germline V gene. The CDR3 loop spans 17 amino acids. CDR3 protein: CASSLSGGSGYNSPLHF. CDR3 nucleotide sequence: TGTGCCAGCAGCTTATCGGGGGGCTCCGGATATAATTCACCCCTCCACTTT.

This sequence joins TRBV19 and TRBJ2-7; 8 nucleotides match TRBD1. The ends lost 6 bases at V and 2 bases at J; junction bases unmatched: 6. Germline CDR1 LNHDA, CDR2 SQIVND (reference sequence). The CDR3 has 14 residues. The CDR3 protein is CASSPRTGPYEQYF. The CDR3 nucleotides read TGTGCCAGTAGCCCTAGGACAGGGCCCTACGAGCAGTACTTC.

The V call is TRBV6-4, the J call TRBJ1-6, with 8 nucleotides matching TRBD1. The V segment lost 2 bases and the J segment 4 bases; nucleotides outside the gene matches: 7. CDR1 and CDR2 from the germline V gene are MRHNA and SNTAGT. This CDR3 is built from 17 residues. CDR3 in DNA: TGTGCCAGCAGTGACCACCAGGGGGCCAATTATAATTCACCCCTCCACTTT. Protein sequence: CASSDHQGANYNSPLHF.

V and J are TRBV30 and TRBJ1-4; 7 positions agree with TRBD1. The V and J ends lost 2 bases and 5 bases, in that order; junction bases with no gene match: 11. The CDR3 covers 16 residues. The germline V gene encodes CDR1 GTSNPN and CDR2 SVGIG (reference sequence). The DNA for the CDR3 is TGTGCCTGGAGTCCTCCTTGGGACAGAAAAAATGAAAAACTGTTTTTT. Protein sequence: CAWSPPWDRKNEKLFF. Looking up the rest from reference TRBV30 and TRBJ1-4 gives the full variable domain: SQTIHQWPATLVQPVGSPLSLECTVEGTSNPNLYWYRQAAGRGLQLLFYSVGIGQISSEVPQNLSASRPQDRQFILSSKKLLLSDSGFYLCAWSPPWDRKNEKLFFGSGTQLSVL.

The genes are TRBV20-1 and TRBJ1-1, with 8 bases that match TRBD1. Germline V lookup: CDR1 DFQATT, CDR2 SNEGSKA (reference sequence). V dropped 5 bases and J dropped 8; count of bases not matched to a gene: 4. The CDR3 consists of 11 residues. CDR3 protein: CSAARDREAFF. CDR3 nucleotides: TGCAGTGCTGCCCGGGACAGGGAAGCTTTCTTT.